What follows are 2 T cell receptor beta chains derived from one specimen sequenced in a study of beta chain features in type 1 diabetes (dated by TCRdb to 2017 to 2018). Libraries were made using the immunoSEQ multiplex PCR assay. The entire amount of isolated RNA was reverse transcribed using the High Capacity cDNA Reverse Transcription Kit, so the sequenced TCRB transcripts were expressed ones. The table comes from immuneACCESS by way of TCRdb, which keeps in-frame sequences with V and J called. Part of the clones is missing from these tables; in studies checked, under half for an unresolved V gene and the rest for unknown reasons. This sample lists about 210,000 clones; roughly a tenth were detected once. The ten most abundant clones make up over 1% of the sample. The specimen was central memory CD4+ T cells from blood. Every receptor here comes from a man aged 18 to 35 in good health.

The chain couples TRBV29-1 to TRBJ2-1; 9 bases line up with TRBD2. From germline, CDR1 is SQVTM and CDR2 ANQGSEA. The V segment lost 6 bases and the J segment 0 bases; nucleotides outside the gene matches: 3. This CDR3 has 14 residues. The CDR3 here is CSVLSGSSYNEQFF. The CDR3 DNA reads as TGCAGCGTGCTTAGCGGGAGCTCCTACAATGAGCAGTTCTTC.

The genes are TRBV6-1 and TRBJ2-5, with TRBD2 matching over 11 bases. Looked up from germline, CDR1 is MNHNS and CDR2 is SASEGT. The trim removed 2 bases at V and 4 bases at J, leaving 9 bases unmatched. This CDR3 region has 17 residues. In nucleotides, the CDR3 is TGTGCCAGCAGTGAATATAGCGGGAGGGCCTTGGTAGAGACCCAGTACTTC. Amino acid sequence: CASSEYSGRALVETQYF.